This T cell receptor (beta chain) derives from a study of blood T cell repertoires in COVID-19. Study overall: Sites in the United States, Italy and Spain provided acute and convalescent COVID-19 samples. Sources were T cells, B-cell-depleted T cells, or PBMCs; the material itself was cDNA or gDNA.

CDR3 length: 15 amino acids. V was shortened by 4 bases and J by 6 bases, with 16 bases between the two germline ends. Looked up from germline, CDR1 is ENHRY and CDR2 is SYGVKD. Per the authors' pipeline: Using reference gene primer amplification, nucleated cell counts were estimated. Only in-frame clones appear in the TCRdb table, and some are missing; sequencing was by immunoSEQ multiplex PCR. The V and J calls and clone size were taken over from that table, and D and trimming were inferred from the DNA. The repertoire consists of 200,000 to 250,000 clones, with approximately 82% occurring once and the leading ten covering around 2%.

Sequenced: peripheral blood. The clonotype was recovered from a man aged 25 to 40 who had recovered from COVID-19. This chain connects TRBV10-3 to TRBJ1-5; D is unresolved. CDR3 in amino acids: CAISATSPSFQPQHF. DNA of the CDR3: TGTGCCATCAGTGCTACGTCGCCTTCCTTTCAGCCCCAGCATTTT.